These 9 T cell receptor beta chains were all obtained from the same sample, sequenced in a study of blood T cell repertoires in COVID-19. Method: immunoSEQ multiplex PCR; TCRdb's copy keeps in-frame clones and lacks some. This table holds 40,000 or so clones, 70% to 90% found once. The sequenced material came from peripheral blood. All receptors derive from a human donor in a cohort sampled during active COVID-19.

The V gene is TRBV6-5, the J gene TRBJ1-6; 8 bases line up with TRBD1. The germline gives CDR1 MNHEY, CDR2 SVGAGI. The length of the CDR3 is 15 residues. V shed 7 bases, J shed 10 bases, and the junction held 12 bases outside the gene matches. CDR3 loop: CASTRGQEKGSPLHF. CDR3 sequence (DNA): TGTGCCAGCACCCGGGGACAGGAAAAGGGGTCACCCCTCCACTTT.

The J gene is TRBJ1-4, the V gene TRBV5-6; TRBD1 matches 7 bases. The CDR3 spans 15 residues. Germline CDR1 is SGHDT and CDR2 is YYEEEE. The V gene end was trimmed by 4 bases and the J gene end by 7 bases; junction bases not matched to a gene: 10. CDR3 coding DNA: TGTGCCAGCAGCCCTACACAGGGGCGCTCTGAAAAACTGTTTTTT. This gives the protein CASSPTQGRSEKLFF. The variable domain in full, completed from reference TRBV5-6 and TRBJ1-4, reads DAGVTQSPTHLIKTRGQQVTLRCSPKSGHDTVSWYQQALGQGPQFIFQYYEEEERQRGNFPDRFSGHQFPNYSSELNVNALLLGDSALYLCASSPTQGRSEKLFFGSGTQLSVL.

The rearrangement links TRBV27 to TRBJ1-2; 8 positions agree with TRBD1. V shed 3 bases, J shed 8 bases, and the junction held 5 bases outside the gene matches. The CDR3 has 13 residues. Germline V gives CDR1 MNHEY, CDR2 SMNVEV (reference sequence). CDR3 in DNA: TGTGCCAGCAGTTTTGGCGACAGGGGCGGCTACACCTTC. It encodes CASSFGDRGGYTF.

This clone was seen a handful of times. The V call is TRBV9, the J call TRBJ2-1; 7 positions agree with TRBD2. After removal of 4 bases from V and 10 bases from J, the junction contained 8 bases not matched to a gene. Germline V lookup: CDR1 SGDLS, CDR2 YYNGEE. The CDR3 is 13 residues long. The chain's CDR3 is CASSPREGREQFF. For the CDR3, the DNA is TGTGCCAGCAGCCCCAGGGAGGGACGGGAGCAGTTCTTC.

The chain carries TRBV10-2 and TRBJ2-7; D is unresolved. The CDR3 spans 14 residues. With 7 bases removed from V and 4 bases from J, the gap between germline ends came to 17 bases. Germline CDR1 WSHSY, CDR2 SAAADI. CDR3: CASKHDIHFYEQYF. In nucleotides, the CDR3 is TGCGCCAGCAAGCACGACATCCACTTTTACGAGCAGTACTTC.

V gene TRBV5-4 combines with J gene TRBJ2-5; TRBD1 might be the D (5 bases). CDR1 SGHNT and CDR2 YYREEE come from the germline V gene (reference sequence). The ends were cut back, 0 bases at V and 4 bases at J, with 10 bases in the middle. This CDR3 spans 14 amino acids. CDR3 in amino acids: CASSLAGDRETQYF. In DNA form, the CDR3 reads TGTGCCAGCAGCTTGGCCGGTGACAGAGAGACCCAGTACTTC. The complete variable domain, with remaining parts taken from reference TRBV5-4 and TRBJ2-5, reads ETGVTQSPTHLIKTRGQQVTLRCSSQSGHNTVSWYQQALGQGPQFIFQYYREEENGRGNFPPRFSGLQFPNYSSELNVNALELDDSALYLCASSLAGDRETQYFGPGTRLLVL.

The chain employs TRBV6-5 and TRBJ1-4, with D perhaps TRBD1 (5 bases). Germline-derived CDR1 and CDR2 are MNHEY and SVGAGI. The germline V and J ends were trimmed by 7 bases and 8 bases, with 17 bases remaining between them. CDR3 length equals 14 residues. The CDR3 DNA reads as TGTGCCAGCATGCGGGACGAAGAGAGGGAAAAACTGTTTTTT. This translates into CASMRDEEREKLFF.

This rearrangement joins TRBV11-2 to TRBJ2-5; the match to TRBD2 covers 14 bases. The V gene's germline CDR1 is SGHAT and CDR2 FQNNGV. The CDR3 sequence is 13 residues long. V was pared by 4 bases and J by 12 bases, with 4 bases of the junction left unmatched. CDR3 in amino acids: CASSWGLAGVEYF. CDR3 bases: TGTGCCAGCAGCTGGGGACTAGCGGGGGTGGAGTACTTC.

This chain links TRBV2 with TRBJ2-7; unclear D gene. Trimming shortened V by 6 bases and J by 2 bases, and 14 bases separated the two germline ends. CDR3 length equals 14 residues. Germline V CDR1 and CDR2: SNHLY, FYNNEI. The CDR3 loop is CASRGEWATYEQYF. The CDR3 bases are TGTGCCAGCAGAGGCGAGTGGGCCACCTACGAGCAGTACTTC.